Each of the 14 T cell receptor beta chains below was sequenced from the same sample in a study of CD8 T cells in Susac syndrome. Reverse transcription used about 0.45 to 1 ug RNA and random hexamers. Each CDR3 protein gets one entry after TCRdb re-called the immunoSEQ multiplex PCR reads with MiXCR. The table lists some 120,000 distinct CDR3 sequences, around 95% of them singletons, with 0.07% to 0.09% in the top ten. Specimen: CD4+ T cells from PBMCs. Source of these receptors: a human donor in good health.

The V gene is TRBV6-6, the J gene TRBJ2-7; 7 bases match TRBD1. The length of the CDR3 is 14 residues. J lost 5 bases, V lost 3 bases, and 7 bases had no gene match. Germline-derived CDR1 and CDR2 are MNHNY and SVGAGI (reference sequence). This CDR3 reads CASSYQLTGNEQYF. CDR3 bases: TGTGCCAGCAGTTATCAGCTGACAGGGAACGAGCAGTACTTC.

The CDR3 coding sequence is TGTGCCACCGCCGACACGACGAACACTGAAGCTTTCTTT. It specifies CATADTTNTEAFF. J is TRBJ1-1 and V is TRBV24-1, with D uncertain. CDR3 length equals 13 residues. Germline V gives CDR1 KGHDR, CDR2 SFDVKD. Trimming took off 9 bases at V and 1 base at J, with 11 bases between the two ends.

The chain employs TRBV12-3 or TRBV12-4 and TRBJ2-1; the D call may be TRBD1 or TRBD2 (7 bases each). The V gene lost 8 bases and the J gene lost 3 bases, with 17 bases spanning the gap. This CDR3 has 15 residues. The CDR3 is CASGLGRGGYNEQFF. The CDR3 DNA reads TGTGCCAGCGGACTAGGCAGGGGGGGCTACAATGAGCAGTTCTTC.

The V and J genes are TRBV5-1 and TRBJ2-5; D unresolved. The CDR3 length is 16 residues. Germline V CDR1 and CDR2: SGHRS, YFSETQ. Trimming removed 0 bases from V and 2 bases from J, with 14 bases in between. The chain's CDR3 is CASSLGTAASQETQYF. The DNA for the CDR3 is TGCGCCAGCAGCTTGGGAACGGCGGCCTCACAAGAGACCCAGTACTTC.

This chain joins TRBV4-3 and TRBJ2-6; tentative D call: TRBD1 (5 bases). The CDR3 contains 17 residues. Trimming cost V 0 bases and J 0 bases, with 9 bases left between them. Germline CDR1 LGHNA, CDR2 YSLEER. CDR3: CASSQEQATSGANVLTF. The DNA for the CDR3 is TGCGCCAGCAGCCAAGAACAGGCAACCTCTGGGGCCAACGTCCTGACTTTC.

This chain joins TRBV2 and TRBJ2-5; D unclear. V lost 8 bases and J lost 1, with 11 bases in between. CDR1 and CDR2 from the germline V gene are SNHLY and FYNNEI. The CDR3 has 13 residues. The CDR3 region is CASQPSIQETQYF. The DNA for the CDR3 is TGTGCCAGCCAACCCTCCATCCAAGAGACCCAGTACTTC.

This clonotype showed up just once. The chain is built from TRBV25-1 and TRBJ2-5, with TRBD2 matching over 7 bases. The trim removed 8 bases at V and 6 bases at J, leaving 6 bases unmatched. The CDR3 runs 12 residues. Germline CDR1 MGHDK, CDR2 SYGVNS. The CDR3, as DNA: TGTGCCAGCTGGAGCGGGACCAAGACCCAGTACTTC. Translated, it gives CASWSGTKTQYF. Combining the CDR3 with reference TRBV25-1 and TRBJ2-5 gives the whole variable domain EADIYQTPRYLVIGTGKKITLECSQTMGHDKMYWYQQDPGMELHLIHYSYGVNSTEKGDLSSESTVSRIRTEHFPLTLESARPSHTSQYLCASWSGTKTQYFGPGTRLLVL.

This clonotype was recorded only once. The chain recombines TRBV5-1 with TRBJ2-7; D may be TRBD1 (6 bases). The germline V and J ends were trimmed by 0 bases and 6 bases, with 10 bases remaining between them. CDR1 is SGHRS, CDR2 YFSETQ, per germline. The CDR3 length is 13 residues. As DNA, the CDR3 is TGCGCCAGCAGCTTGGGACAGGCTTCCGAGCAGTACTTC. This codes for CASSLGQASEQYF.

This chain links TRBV29-1 with TRBJ1-5; maybe TRBD1 (6 bases). Deletions cut 8 bases from V and 3 bases from J, with 14 bases between. CDR1 SQVTM and CDR2 ANQGSEA come from the germline V gene. The length of the CDR3 is 13 residues. For the CDR3, the DNA is TGCAGCTTTACAGGGATTAACAATCAGCCCCAGCATTTT. It specifies CSFTGINNQPQHF. The full variable domain, with the rest looked up from reference TRBV29-1 and TRBJ1-5, is SAVISQKPSRDICQRGTSLTIQCQVDSQVTMMFWYRQQPGQSLTLIATANQGSEATYESGFVIDKFPISRPNLTFSTLTVSNMSPEDSSIYLCSFTGINNQPQHFGDGTRLSIL.

CDR3: CASSFSRQGMNTEAFF. The CDR3 bases are TGTGCCAGCAGCTTCTCCCGGCAGGGGATGAACACTGAAGCTTTCTTT. The rearrangement joins TRBV6-2 or TRBV6-3 to TRBJ1-1; possibly TRBD1 for D (6 bases). The CDR3 extends over 16 amino acids. Germline values: CDR1 MNHEY, CDR2 SVGEGT. Trimming removed 6 bases at V and 0 bases at J, with 17 bases between.

The chain uses TRBV20-1 and TRBJ1-4; TRBD1 might be the D (5 bases). This CDR3 spans 15 amino acids. The germline V gene encodes CDR1 DFQATT and CDR2 SNEGSKA (reference sequence). V lost 3 bases and J lost 2, with 13 bases in between. Written as DNA, the CDR3 is TGCAGTGCTAGGCCCGAGAGACAGACTAATGAAAAACTGTTTTTT. Its protein is CSARPERQTNEKLFF.

This chain links TRBV6-5 with TRBJ2-7, with TRBD2 identical over 11 bases. CDR3 length equals 17 residues. Germline CDR1 and CDR2: MNHEY and SVGAGI. V lost 4 bases to trimming and J lost 5 bases; unmatched junction nucleotides: 13. The CDR3 reads CASSFPLAGGAQDEQYF. In DNA, the CDR3 is TGTGCCAGCAGTTTCCCCCTAGCGGGAGGCGCCCAGGACGAGCAGTACTTC.

The gene calls are TRBV20-1 and TRBJ2-2; TRBD1 agrees at 7 bases. CDR3 length: 14 amino acids. Germline assignment: CDR1 DFQATT and CDR2 SNEGSKA (reference sequence). V lost 6 bases, J lost 4 bases, and 8 bases stayed unmatched. CDR3 loop: CSAVGGASTGELFF. In nucleotides, the CDR3 is TGCAGTGCGGTAGGGGGCGCGAGCACCGGGGAGCTGTTTTTT.

The J gene is TRBJ2-5, the V gene TRBV5-4, with TRBD1 matching over 9 bases. The length of the CDR3 is 15 residues. The junction had 8 bases not matched to a gene; V was cut back by 4 bases and J by 4 bases. Germline lookup yields CDR1 SGHNT and CDR2 YYREEE (reference sequence). The DNA of the CDR3 is TGTGCCAGCAGCAAATCGACAGGGGGAGGAGAGACCCAGTACTTC. This gives the protein CASSKSTGGGETQYF.